Described below is a single TCR beta chain sequence and its context. Study processing details: Amplifying reference gene primers gave estimates of nucleated cell counts. TCRdb keeps only in-frame clones here, not all; method: immunoSEQ multiplex PCR. V, J and clone size were drawn from that table, and D and trimming were deduced from the DNA. The data show 250,000 or so clones, roughly 86% seen once. The sample belongs to a study of blood T cell repertoires in COVID-19. About the research overall: Samples came from the United States, Italy and Spain, spanning acute and convalescent COVID-19. Sample material is recorded as cDNA or gDNA derived from T cells, B-cell-depleted T cells, or PBMCs.

Sequences were obtained from peripheral blood. This sequence was found in a man aged 45-60 years with acute or convalescent COVID-19.

CDR3: CASSFRGQGAEEQYF. The CDR3, as DNA: TGTGCCAGCAGCTTTCGGGGACAGGGGGCGGAGGAGCAGTACTTC. The V gene is TRBV7-9, the J gene TRBJ2-7; 12 nucleotides match TRBD1. Trimming took 3 bases from V and 7 from J; bases not matched to a gene: 7. CDR1 is SEHNR and CDR2 is FQNEAQ in the germline V gene (reference sequence). The length of the CDR3 is 15 residues.